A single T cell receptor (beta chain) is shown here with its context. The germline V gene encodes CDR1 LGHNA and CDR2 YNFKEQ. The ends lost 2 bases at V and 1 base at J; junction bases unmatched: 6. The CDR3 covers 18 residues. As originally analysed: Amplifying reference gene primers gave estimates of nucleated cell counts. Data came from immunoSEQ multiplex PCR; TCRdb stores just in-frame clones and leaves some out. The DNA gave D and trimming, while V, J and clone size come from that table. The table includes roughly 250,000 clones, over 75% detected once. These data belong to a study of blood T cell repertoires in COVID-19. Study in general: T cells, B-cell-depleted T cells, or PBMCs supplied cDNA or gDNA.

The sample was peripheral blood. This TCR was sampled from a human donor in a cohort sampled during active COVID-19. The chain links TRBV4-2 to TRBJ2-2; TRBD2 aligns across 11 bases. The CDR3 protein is CASSQPRGLAGNTGELFF. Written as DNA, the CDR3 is TGTGCCAGCAGCCAACCCCGAGGACTAGCGGGGAACACCGGGGAGCTGTTTTTT.